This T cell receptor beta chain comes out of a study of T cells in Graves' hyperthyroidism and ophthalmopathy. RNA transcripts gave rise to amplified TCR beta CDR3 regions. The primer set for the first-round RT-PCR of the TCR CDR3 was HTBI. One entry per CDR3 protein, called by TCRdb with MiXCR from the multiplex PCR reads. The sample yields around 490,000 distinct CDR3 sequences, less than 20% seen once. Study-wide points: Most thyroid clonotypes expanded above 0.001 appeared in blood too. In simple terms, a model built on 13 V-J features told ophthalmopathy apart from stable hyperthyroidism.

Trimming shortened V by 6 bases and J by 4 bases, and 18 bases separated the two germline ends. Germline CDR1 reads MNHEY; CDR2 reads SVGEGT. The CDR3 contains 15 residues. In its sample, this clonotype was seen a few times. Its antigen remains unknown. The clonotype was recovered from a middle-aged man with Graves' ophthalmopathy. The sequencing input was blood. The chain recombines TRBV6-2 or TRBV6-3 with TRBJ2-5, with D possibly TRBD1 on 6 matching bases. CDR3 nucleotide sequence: TGTGCCAGCAGGCCCAGTGGGGGCGGGCGAGAGACCCAGTACTTC. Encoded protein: CASRPSGGGRETQYF.